This T cell receptor beta chain originates from a study of blood T cell repertoires in COVID-19. This clone appeared a single time. The study drew participants aged about 18 to 95 years from approximately 23 US areas. Repertoires were generated with immunoSEQ multiplex PCR, while TCRdb's copy carries only in-frame clones and drops some. The top ten clones hold 15% to 20% of a sample with about 180,000 clones, about 78% of them seen once. The TCR comes from a woman in her fifties or sixties who had recovered from COVID-19. The material sequenced was PBMCs or T cells enriched from blood (not recorded which).

The CDR3 spells CASSLGGTVNEKLFF. CDR3 coding DNA: TGTGCCAGCAGCTTAGGAGGGACCGTTAATGAAAAACTGTTTTTT. The chain combines TRBV5-5 with TRBJ1-4; tentative D call: TRBD1 (5 bases). The V end was cut by 2 bases, the J end by 4 bases, with 12 bases between. Germline CDR1 reads SGHKS; CDR2 reads YYEKEE (reference sequence). There are 15 residues in the CDR3.